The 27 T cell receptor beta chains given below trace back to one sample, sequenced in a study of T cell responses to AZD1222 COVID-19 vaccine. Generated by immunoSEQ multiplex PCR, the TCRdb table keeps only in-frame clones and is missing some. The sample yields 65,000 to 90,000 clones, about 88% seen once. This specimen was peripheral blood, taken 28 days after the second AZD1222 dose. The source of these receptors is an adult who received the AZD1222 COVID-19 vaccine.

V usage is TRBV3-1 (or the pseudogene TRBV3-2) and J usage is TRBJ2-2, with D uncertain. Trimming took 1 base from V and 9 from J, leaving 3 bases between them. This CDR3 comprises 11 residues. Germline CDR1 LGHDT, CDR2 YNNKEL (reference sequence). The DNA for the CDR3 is TGTGCCAGCAGCCAAGGCAGGGAGCTGTTTTTT. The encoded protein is CASSQGRELFF.

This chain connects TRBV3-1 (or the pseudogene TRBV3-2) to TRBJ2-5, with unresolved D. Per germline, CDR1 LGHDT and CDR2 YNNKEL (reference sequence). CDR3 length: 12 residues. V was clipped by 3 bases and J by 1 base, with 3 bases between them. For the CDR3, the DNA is TGTGCCAGCAGCCACGTCCAAGAGACCCAGTACTTC. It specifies CASSHVQETQYF.

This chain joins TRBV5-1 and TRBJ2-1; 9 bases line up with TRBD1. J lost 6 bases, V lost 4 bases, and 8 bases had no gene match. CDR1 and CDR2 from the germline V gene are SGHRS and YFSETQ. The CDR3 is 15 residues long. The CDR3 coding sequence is TGCGCCAGCAGCCGGGGACAGGGTGAGCGCAATGAGCAGTTCTTC. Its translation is CASSRGQGERNEQFF.

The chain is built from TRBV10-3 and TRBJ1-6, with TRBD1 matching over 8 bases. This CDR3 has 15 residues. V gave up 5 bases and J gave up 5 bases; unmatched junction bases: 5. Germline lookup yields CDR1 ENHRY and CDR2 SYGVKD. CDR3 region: CAISSDRGHNSPLHF. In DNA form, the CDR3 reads TGTGCCATCAGTAGCGACAGGGGCCATAATTCACCCCTCCACTTT.

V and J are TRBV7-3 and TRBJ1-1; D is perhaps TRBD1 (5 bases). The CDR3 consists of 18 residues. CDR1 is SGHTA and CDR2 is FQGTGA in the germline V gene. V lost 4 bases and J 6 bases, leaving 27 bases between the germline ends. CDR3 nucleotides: TGTGCCAGCAGCTCCTCGGGGGTGGAGGGCCAAGCAAGCGCTGAAGCTTTCTTT. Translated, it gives CASSSSGVEGQASAEAFF.

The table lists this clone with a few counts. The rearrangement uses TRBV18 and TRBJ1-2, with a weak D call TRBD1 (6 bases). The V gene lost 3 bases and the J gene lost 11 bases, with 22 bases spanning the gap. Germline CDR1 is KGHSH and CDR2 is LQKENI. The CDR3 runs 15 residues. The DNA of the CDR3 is TGTGCCAGCTCACCCGAACAGGGAATGGGGTACGGGTACACCTTC. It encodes CASSPEQGMGYGYTF.

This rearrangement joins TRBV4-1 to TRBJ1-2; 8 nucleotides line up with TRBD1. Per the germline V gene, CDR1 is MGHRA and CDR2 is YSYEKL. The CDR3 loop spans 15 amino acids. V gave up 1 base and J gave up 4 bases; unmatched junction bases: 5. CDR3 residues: CASSQGTGTGYGYTF. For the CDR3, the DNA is TGCGCCAGCAGCCAAGGGACAGGGACGGGCTATGGCTACACCTTC.

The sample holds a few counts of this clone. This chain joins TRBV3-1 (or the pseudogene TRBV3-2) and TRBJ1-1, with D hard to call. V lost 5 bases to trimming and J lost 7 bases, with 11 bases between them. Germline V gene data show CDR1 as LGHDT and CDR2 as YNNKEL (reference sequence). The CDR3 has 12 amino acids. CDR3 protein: CASSYGLVEAFF. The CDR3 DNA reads TGTGCCAGCAGCTACGGACTGGTTGAAGCTTTCTTT.

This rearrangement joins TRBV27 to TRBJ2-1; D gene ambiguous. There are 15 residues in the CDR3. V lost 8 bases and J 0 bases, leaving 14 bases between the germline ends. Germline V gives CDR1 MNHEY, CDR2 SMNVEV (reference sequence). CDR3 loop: CASSSYRSSYNEQFF. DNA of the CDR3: TGTGCCAGCTCATCCTATCGTAGCTCCTACAATGAGCAGTTCTTC.

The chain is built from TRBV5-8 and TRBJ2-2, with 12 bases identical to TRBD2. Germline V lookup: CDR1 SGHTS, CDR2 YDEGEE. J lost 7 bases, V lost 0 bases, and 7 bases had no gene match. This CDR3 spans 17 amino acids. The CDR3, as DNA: TGTGCCAGCAGCTTGGGACTAGCGGGAGCCAGGGGCGGGGAGCTGTTTTTT. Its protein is CASSLGLAGARGGELFF.

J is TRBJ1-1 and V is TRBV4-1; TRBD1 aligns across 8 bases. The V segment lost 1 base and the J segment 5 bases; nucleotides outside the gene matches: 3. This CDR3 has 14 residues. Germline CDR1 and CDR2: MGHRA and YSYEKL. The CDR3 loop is CASSQATGGTEAFF. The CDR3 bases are TGCGCCAGCAGCCAAGCCACAGGGGGAACTGAAGCTTTCTTT.

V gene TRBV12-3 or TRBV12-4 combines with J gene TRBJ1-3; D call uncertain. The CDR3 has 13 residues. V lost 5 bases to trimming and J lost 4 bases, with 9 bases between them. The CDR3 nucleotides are TGTGCCAGCAGTGCAACAATGGGAAACACCATATATTTT. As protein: CASSATMGNTIYF.

DNA for the CDR3: TGTGCCAGCAGTTACAGGGGGGTATACTATGGCTACACCTTC. It yields the protein CASSYRGVYYGYTF. This chain joins TRBV6-5 and TRBJ1-2, with TRBD1 as a possible D gene (6 bases). Looked up from germline, CDR1 is MNHEY and CDR2 is SVGAGI. V lost 2 bases to trimming and J lost 3 bases, with 10 bases between them. There are 14 residues in the CDR3.

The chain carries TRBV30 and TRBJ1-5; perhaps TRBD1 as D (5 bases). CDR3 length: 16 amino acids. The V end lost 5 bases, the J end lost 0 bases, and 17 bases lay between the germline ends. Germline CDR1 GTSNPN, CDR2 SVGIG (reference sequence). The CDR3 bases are TGTGCCTGGGACGCGCTGGGACGGCATAGCAATCAGCCCCAGCATTTT. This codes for CAWDALGRHSNQPQHF.

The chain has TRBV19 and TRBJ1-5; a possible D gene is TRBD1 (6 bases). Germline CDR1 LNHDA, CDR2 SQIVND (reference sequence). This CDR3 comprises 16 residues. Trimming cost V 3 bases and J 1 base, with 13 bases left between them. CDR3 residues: CASSIPPGHSNQPQHF. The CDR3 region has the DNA TGTGCCAGTAGTATCCCGCCGGGACACAGCAATCAGCCCCAGCATTTT.

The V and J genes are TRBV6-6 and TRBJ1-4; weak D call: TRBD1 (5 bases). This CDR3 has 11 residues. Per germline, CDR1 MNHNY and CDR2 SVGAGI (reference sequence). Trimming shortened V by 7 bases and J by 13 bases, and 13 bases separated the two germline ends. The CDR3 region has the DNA TGTGCCAGCACGACGGGACTAAGACTGTTTTTT. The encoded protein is CASTTGLRLFF.

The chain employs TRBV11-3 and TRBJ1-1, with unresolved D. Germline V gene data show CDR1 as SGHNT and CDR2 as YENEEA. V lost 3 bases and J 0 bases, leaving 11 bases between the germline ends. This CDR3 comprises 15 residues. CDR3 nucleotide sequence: TGTGCCAGCAGCTTCACGGCCCTCATGAACACTGAAGCTTTCTTT. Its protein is CASSFTALMNTEAFF.

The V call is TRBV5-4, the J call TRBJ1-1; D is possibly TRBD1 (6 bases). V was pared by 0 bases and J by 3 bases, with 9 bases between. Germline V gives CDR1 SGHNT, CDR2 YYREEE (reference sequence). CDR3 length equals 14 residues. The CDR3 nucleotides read TGTGCCAGCAGCTTGGTAGGGGGGTACACTGAAGCTTTCTTT. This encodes CASSLVGGYTEAFF.

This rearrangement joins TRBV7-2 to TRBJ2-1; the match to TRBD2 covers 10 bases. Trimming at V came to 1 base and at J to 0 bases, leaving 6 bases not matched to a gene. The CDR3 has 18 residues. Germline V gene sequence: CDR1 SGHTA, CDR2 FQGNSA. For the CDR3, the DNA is TGTGCCAGCAGCTTAGTGTCGCCTAGCGGGAGCTCCTACAATGAGCAGTTCTTC. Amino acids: CASSLVSPSGSSYNEQFF.

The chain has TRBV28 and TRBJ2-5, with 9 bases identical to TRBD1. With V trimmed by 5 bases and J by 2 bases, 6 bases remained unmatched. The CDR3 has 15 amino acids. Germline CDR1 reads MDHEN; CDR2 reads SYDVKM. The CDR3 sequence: CASSPLGQGQETQYF. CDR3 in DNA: TGTGCCAGCAGTCCCCTGGGACAGGGACAAGAGACCCAGTACTTC. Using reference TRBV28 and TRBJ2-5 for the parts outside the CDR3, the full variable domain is DVKVTQSSRYLVKRTGEKVFLECVQDMDHENMFWYRQDPGLGLRLIYFSYDVKMKEKGDIPEGYSVSREKKERFSLILESASTNQTSMYLCASSPLGQGQETQYFGPGTRLLVL.

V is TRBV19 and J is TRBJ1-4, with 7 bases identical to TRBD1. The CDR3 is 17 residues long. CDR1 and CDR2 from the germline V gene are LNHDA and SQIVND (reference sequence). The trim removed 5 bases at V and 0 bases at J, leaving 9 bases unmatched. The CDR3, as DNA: TGTGCCAGTAGTCTGACGACAGGGCCAGCAACTAATGAAAAACTGTTTTTT. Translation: CASSLTTGPATNEKLFF.

The CDR3 coding sequence is TGTGCCAGCAGTTTAGCTGGACTAGAAGCTTTCTTT. It specifies CASSLAGLEAFF. The V and J genes are TRBV12-3 or TRBV12-4 and TRBJ1-1, with D hard to call. V dropped 0 bases and J dropped 8 bases, with 7 bases sitting between them. The CDR3 totals 12 residues.

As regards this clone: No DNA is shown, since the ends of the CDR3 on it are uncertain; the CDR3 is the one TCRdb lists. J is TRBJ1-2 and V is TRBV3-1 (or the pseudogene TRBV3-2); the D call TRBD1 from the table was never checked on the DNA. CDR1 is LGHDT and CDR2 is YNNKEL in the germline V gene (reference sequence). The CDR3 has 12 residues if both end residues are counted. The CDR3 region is CASSQVGRGNTF.

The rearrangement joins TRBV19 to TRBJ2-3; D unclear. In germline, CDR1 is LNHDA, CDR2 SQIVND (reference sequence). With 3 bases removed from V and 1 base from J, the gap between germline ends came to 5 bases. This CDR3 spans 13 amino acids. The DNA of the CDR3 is TGTGCCAGTAGTATTGGACGCACAGATACGCAGTATTTT. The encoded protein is CASSIGRTDTQYF.

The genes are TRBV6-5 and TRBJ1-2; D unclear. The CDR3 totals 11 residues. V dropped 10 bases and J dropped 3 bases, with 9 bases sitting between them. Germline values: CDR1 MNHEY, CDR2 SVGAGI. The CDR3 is CAIRADYGYTF. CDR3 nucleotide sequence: TGTGCCATTCGTGCGGACTATGGCTACACCTTC.

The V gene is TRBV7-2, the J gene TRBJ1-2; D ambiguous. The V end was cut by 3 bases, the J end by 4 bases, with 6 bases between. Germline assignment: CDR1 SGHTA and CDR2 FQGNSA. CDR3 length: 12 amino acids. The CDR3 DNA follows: TGTGCCAGCAGCTTGTTGGGCTATGGCTACACCTTC. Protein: CASSLLGYGYTF.

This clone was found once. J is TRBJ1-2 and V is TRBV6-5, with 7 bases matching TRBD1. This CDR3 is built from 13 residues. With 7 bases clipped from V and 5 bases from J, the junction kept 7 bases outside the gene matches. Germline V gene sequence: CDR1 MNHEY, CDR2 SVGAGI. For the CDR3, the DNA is TGTGCCAGCACCCAGGGACAGCTTTATGGCTACACCTTC. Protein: CASTQGQLYGYTF.